The clone carrying this T cell receptor (beta chain) occurred once. Antigen: not known. Measured with immunoSEQ multiplex PCR; TCRdb has only the in-frame clones, and not every one. The top ten clones hold nearly 0.4% of a sample with 55,000 to 75,000 clones, approximately 80% of them seen once. The data were obtained in a study of graft-versus-host responses after intestinal transplantation. Overall study context: Induction using anti-thymocyte globulin, followed by tacrolimus and steroids for roughly 3 years, was given to all recipients. Findings and caveats of the study: Analysis identified GvH clones in recipient marrow, with some appearing first in ileum or blood. The study associated peak circulating GvH clone levels with early post-transplant HvG declines. High graft-versus-host to host-versus-graft T cell clonal ratios marked allografts of patients with graft-donor macrochimerism.

Trimming stripped 1 base from V and 3 bases from J, with 12 bases between. The V gene's germline CDR1 is MGHDK and CDR2 SYGVNS. There are 15 residues in the CDR3. This chain joins TRBV25-1 and TRBJ1-1, with D perhaps matching TRBD1 (6 bases). Material: unstimulated CD4+ T cells sorted from spleen or lymph node cells, obtained before transplant. The sequence was collected from a human donor who was the organ donor for an intestinal transplant. CDR3 residues: CASSEWQGLDTEAFF. The CDR3 coding sequence is TGTGCCAGCAGTGAATGGCAGGGGTTGGACACTGAAGCTTTCTTT.